These 25 T cell receptor beta chains came from one sample sequenced in a study of OX40 agonist ivuxolimab in advanced cancers. Generated by immunoSEQ multiplex PCR, the TCRdb table keeps only in-frame clones and is missing some. The repertoire consists of approximately 59,000 clones, with about 80% occurring once and the leading ten covering roughly 1.9%. The sample consisted of CD4+ or CD8+ T cells sorted from blood, taken in a trial of the OX40 agonist ivuxolimab. The receptors stem from an adult with an advanced solid tumor such as melanoma, head and neck, liver or kidney cancer.

CDR3 bases: TGTGCCAGCAGGGATAGGGGGAGCTCTGGAAACACCATATATTTT. It translates to CASRDRGSSGNTIYF. The gene calls are TRBV7-9 and TRBJ1-3, with D possibly matching TRBD1 (6 bases). The V end was cut by 6 bases, the J end by 0 bases, with 12 bases between. CDR3 length: 15 amino acids. Germline V gives CDR1 SEHNR, CDR2 FQNEAQ (reference sequence).

The CDR3: CSALTGDTIYF. CDR3 nucleotide sequence: TGCAGTGCTCTGACCGGGGACACCATATATTTT. The chain carries TRBV20-1 and TRBJ1-3; the D is unclear. The V end lost 5 bases, the J end lost 8 bases, and 10 bases lay between the germline ends. CDR3 size: 11 residues. The V gene's germline CDR1 is DFQATT and CDR2 SNEGSKA (reference sequence).

The rearrangement joins TRBV7-3 to TRBJ1-1; tentatively, D is TRBD1 (5 bases). Germline V gene data show CDR1 as SGHTA and CDR2 as FQGTGA. The CDR3 contains 13 residues. Between the trimmed V and J ends, which lost 0 bases and 7 bases, there was a span of 9 bases. CDR3 DNA: TGTGCCAGCAGCTTAACGCCAGGGATTGAAGCTTTCTTT. This gives the protein CASSLTPGIEAFF.

The gene calls are TRBV30 and TRBJ2-6; D is unresolved. The V and J ends lost 3 bases and 0 bases respectively, with 15 bases between them. The CDR3 runs to 17 residues. Germline V gives CDR1 GTSNPN, CDR2 SVGIG (reference sequence). Here the CDR3 reads CAWRGYHNRSGANVLTF. For the CDR3, the DNA is TGTGCCTGGAGGGGCTACCACAACCGCTCTGGGGCCAACGTCCTGACTTTC.

This clone was detected once. The V call is TRBV28, the J call TRBJ2-7; the D is unclear. V shed 7 bases and J shed 0 bases, with 4 bases lying between them. The CDR3 runs to 11 residues. Germline V gene data show CDR1 as MDHEN and CDR2 as SYDVKM. CDR3 loop: CASTYSYEQYF. CDR3 DNA sequence: TGTGCCAGCACCTACTCCTACGAGCAGTACTTC.

This rearrangement joins TRBV5-6 to TRBJ2-2, with D perhaps matching TRBD2 (6 bases). V gave up 2 bases and J gave up 4 bases, with 12 bases separating them. The CDR3 extends over 15 amino acids. The germline V gene has CDR1 SGHDT and CDR2 YYEEEE. The DNA for the CDR3 is TGTGCCAGCAGCTTTTTGCGGGGTGGCACCGGGGAGCTGTTTTTT. Encoded protein: CASSFLRGGTGELFF.

The V gene is TRBV29-1, the J gene TRBJ1-1, with D tentatively TRBD1 (5 bases). V was clipped by 6 bases and J by 5 bases, with 13 bases between them. The CDR3 has 12 amino acids. Germline V gives CDR1 SQVTM, CDR2 ANQGSEA. The CDR3 reads CSVLGEKTEAFF. The CDR3, as DNA: TGCAGCGTCCTGGGGGAGAAAACTGAAGCTTTCTTT.

The rearrangement uses TRBV5-1 and TRBJ2-2; maybe TRBD1 (5 bases). The V end was cut by 0 bases, the J end by 12 bases, with 9 bases between. CDR3 length: 12 amino acids. Germline CDR1 is SGHRS and CDR2 is YFSETQ. This CDR3 is CASSLAQGQLFF. The CDR3 DNA reads TGCGCCAGCAGCTTGGCCCAGGGTCAGCTGTTTTTT. Supplemented by reference TRBV5-1 and TRBJ2-2, the full variable domain reads KAGVTQTPRYLIKTRGQQVTLSCSPISGHRSVSWYQQTPGQGLQFLFEYFSETQRNKGNFPGRFSGRQFSNSRSEMNVSTLELGDSALYLCASSLAQGQLFFGEGSRLTVL.

This chain connects TRBV21-1 to TRBJ2-3; TRBD2 is the table's D call and was not checked against the DNA. TRBV21-1 counts as a pseudogene. The CDR3 totals 18 residues. The CDR3 region has the DNA TGTGCCAGCAGCAATCGAGCGGGAGCCTCGAGGAGCACAGATACGCAGTATTTT. Protein product: CASSNRAGASRSTDTQYF.

The chain links TRBV9 to TRBJ2-7, with D unclear. Trimming pared 0 bases from V and 1 base from J, leaving 11 bases between. The CDR3 consists of 15 residues. Per germline, CDR1 SGDLS and CDR2 YYNGEE. CDR3: CASSVAPTESYEQYF. The CDR3 coding sequence is TGTGCCAGCAGCGTAGCCCCCACAGAGTCCTACGAGCAGTACTTC.

DNA of the CDR3: TGTGCCAGCAGCGAGGGACTAGCGGGACTTTACAATGAGCAGTTCTTC. Translating it yields CASSEGLAGLYNEQFF. The V gene is TRBV7-3, the J gene TRBJ2-1; 13 bases fit TRBD2. This CDR3 is built from 16 residues. V lost 5 bases and J lost 4; bases outside the gene matches: 5. CDR1 and CDR2 (germline): SGHTA, FQGTGA. The full variable domain, its missing parts supplied by reference TRBV7-3 and TRBJ2-1, is GAGVSQTPSNKVTEKGKYVELRCDPISGHTALYWYRQSLGQGPEFLIYFQGTGAADDSGLPNDRFFAVRPEGSVSTLKIQRTERGDSAVYLCASSEGLAGLYNEQFFGPGTRLTVL.

V is TRBV5-1 and J is TRBJ1-2; D is ambiguous. The CDR3 runs to 13 residues. Trimming left V 0 bases short and J 7 bases short, with 10 bases between. Germline V gene sequence: CDR1 SGHRS, CDR2 YFSETQ. Here the CDR3 reads CASSLDAVGGYTF. The CDR3 region has the DNA TGCGCCAGCAGCTTGGATGCAGTTGGTGGCTACACCTTC. Looking up the rest from reference TRBV5-1 and TRBJ1-2 gives the full variable domain: KAGVTQTPRYLIKTRGQQVTLSCSPISGHRSVSWYQQTPGQGLQFLFEYFSETQRNKGNFPGRFSGRQFSNSRSEMNVSTLELGDSALYLCASSLDAVGGYTFGSGTRLTVV.

The rearrangement links TRBV7-8 to TRBJ1-3; no clear D. CDR1 is SGHVS, CDR2 FQNEAQ, per germline. Deletions cut 1 base from V and 3 bases from J, with 7 bases between. The CDR3 is 14 amino acids. As DNA, the CDR3 is TGTGCCAGCAGCTTAGTGGAATTTGGAAACACCATATATTTT. It encodes CASSLVEFGNTIYF.

The chain employs TRBV11-2 and TRBJ1-1; no clear D gene. Trimming took 1 base from V and 4 from J, leaving 16 bases between them. The CDR3 extends over 16 amino acids. The germline V gene has CDR1 SGHAT and CDR2 FQNNGV. CDR3 sequence: CASSLGPGRLGTEAFF. CDR3 bases: TGTGCCAGCAGCTTAGGCCCCGGACGGCTTGGCACTGAAGCTTTCTTT.

The chain is built from TRBV6-6 and TRBJ1-1; TRBD1 matches 7 bases. Germline V gene lookup returns CDR1 MNHNY and CDR2 SVGAGI (reference sequence). CDR3 length: 13 residues. The junction had 3 bases not matched to a gene; V was cut back by 5 bases and J by 3 bases. The CDR3: CASSQGEYTEAFF. The CDR3 DNA sequence: TGTGCCAGCAGTCAGGGGGAGTACACTGAAGCTTTCTTT.

The rearrangement links TRBV29-1 to TRBJ1-4; D call uncertain. CDR3 size: 15 residues. The V gene lost 5 bases and the J gene lost 0 bases, with 13 bases spanning the gap. Per germline, CDR1 SQVTM and CDR2 ANQGSEA. The CDR3: CSVNLGSATNEKLFF. The CDR3 nucleotides read TGCAGCGTTAACCTAGGTAGTGCAACTAATGAAAAACTGTTTTTT.

The chain uses TRBV7-2 and TRBJ1-5; 8 nucleotides match TRBD1. Germline lookup yields CDR1 SGHTA and CDR2 FQGNSA. Trimming took 5 bases from V and 6 from J; bases not matched to a gene: 12. This CDR3 spans 16 amino acids. The CDR3 loop reads CASSPFTGGRGQPQHF. As DNA, the CDR3 is TGTGCCAGCAGCCCCTTCACAGGGGGTCGGGGTCAGCCCCAGCATTTT. The full variable domain, completed using reference TRBV7-2 and TRBJ1-5, is GAGVSQSPSNKVTEKGKDVELRCDPISGHTALYWYRQSLGQGLEFLIYFQGNSAPDKSGLPSDRFSAERTGGSVSTLTIQRTQQEDSAVYLCASSPFTGGRGQPQHFGDGTRLSIL.

The gene calls are TRBV29-1 and TRBJ2-3; D not resolved. V lost 4 bases and J lost 4, with 24 bases in between. Per germline, CDR1 SQVTM and CDR2 ANQGSEA. CDR3 length: 17 amino acids. CDR3 sequence (DNA): TGCAGCGTTGTAGGTTCGGGCCCCCTGCACGGCGCAGATACGCAGTATTTT. This gives the protein CSVVGSGPLHGADTQYF.

This clone was counted a single time. V usage is TRBV19 and J usage is TRBJ2-7, with D uncertain. CDR3 length: 12 amino acids. Germline V gene data show CDR1 as LNHDA and CDR2 as SQIVND (reference sequence). Trimming removed 5 bases from V and 4 bases from J, with 9 bases in between. The DNA of the CDR3 is TGTGCCAGTAGTGCCACCCGTTACGAGCAGTACTTC. It translates to CASSATRYEQYF. Together with reference TRBV19 and TRBJ2-7, the CDR3 gives the full variable domain: DGGITQSPKYLFRKEGQNVTLSCEQNLNHDAMYWYRQDPGQGLRLIYYSQIVNDFQKGDIAEGYSVSREKKESFPLTVTSAQKNPTAFYLCASSATRYEQYFGPGTRLTVT.

This chain connects TRBV27 to TRBJ2-7; D not resolved. This CDR3 has 14 residues. V dropped 6 bases and J dropped 3 bases, with 15 bases sitting between them. Germline CDR1 is MNHEY and CDR2 is SMNVEV (reference sequence). The CDR3 region is CASSRRLGFYEQYF. In DNA form, the CDR3 reads TGTGCCAGCAGCCGTCGGCTAGGGTTCTACGAGCAGTACTTC.

The rearrangement uses TRBV18 and TRBJ1-6; weak D call: TRBD1 (5 bases). CDR1 is KGHSH and CDR2 is LQKENI in the germline V gene. Trimming stripped 3 bases from V and 10 bases from J, with 19 bases between. CDR3 length equals 16 residues. The CDR3 DNA reads TGTGCCAGCTCACCCCATGGGGGGGGGAACGTATCACCCCTCCACTTT. It translates to CASSPHGGGNVSPLHF.

The rearrangement uses TRBV11-2 and TRBJ2-7; the D gene could be TRBD1 or TRBD2 (5 bases each). The CDR3 is 12 residues long. The V end lost 5 bases, the J end lost 5 bases, and 10 bases lay between the germline ends. From germline, CDR1 is SGHAT and CDR2 FQNNGV. CDR3: CASSQEGNEQYF. In DNA form, the CDR3 reads TGTGCCAGCAGCCAAGAGGGGAACGAGCAGTACTTC. The full variable domain, with the rest looked up from reference TRBV11-2 and TRBJ2-7, is EAGVAQSPRYKIIEKRQSVAFWCNPISGHATLYWYQQILGQGPKLLIQFQNNGVVDDSQLPKDRFSAERLKGVDSTLKIQPAKLEDSAVYLCASSQEGNEQYFGPGTRLTVT.

The chain couples TRBV29-1 to TRBJ2-5; 10 bases align to TRBD2. The germline CDR1 and CDR2 sequences are SQVTM and ANQGSEA. The CDR3 totals 12 residues. The junction had 8 bases not matched to a gene; V was cut back by 7 bases and J by 9 bases. The CDR3 loop reads CSAASGGPAQYF. The CDR3 bases are TGCAGCGCCGCTAGCGGGGGCCCAGCCCAGTACTTC.

The chain joins TRBV27 to TRBJ1-6; 9 nucleotides line up with TRBD1. V trimming: 5 bases; J trimming: 10 bases; junction bases outside the gene matches: 6. The CDR3 has 14 amino acids. Germline CDR1 reads MNHEY; CDR2 reads SMNVEV (reference sequence). Written as DNA, the CDR3 is TGTGCCAGCAGTGCCCACAGGGGGCAATCACCCCTCCACTTT. The encoded protein is CASSAHRGQSPLHF.

The chain combines TRBV5-1 with TRBJ2-5, with D tentatively TRBD1 (6 bases). The CDR3 has 14 amino acids. The V and J ends lost 4 bases and 5 bases respectively, with 15 bases between them. The germline CDR1 and CDR2 sequences are SGHRS and YFSETQ. The CDR3 loop is CASSIQGRAETQYF. For the CDR3, the DNA is TGCGCCAGCAGCATCCAGGGGCGAGCGGAGACCCAGTACTTC.